Sequencing of this TCR beta chain was carried out in a study of cytomegalovirus exposure and HLA in healthy donors. It was with 60 Vbeta and 13 Jbeta primers that the PCR ran. In the authors' workflow: In a later analysis, of roughly 83 million unique beta chains, about 12 million appeared in at least two donors. TCRdb's copy holds only in-frame clones and misses some; the assay was immunoSEQ multiplex PCR. The DNA gave D and trimming, while V, J and clone size come from that table. Seen here are around 130,000 clones, around 70% observed once, and the top ten hold more than 2.5%. Study-level findings and limits: A previous analysis found most TCR beta V segments productive roughly 87% or roughly 30% of the time. In a later analysis, productive TCRs from donors in an Asian-associated ancestry cluster reportedly carried fewer N-insertions than the cohort mean. There were a few CMV-associated chains whose specificity for CMV antigens was confirmed in vitro.

V lost 5 bases to trimming and J lost 5 bases, with 18 bases between them. CDR3 size: 15 residues. Looked up from germline, CDR1 is SNHLY and CDR2 is FYNNEI. A note on this clone: Its antigen remains unknown.

The rearrangement joins TRBV2 to TRBJ1-1, with D unresolved. The clonotype comes from a woman aged 60-70 years in good health and CMV-seropositive. Sequencing was done on a sample of PBMCs. The CDR3 reads CASSPIMTTGTEAFF. The CDR3, as DNA: TGTGCCAGCAGTCCCATTATGACCACGGGAACTGAAGCTTTCTTT.